The clone carrying this T cell receptor beta chain was seen only a few times. The CDR3 spans 15 residues. The germline V gene has CDR1 LNHDA and CDR2 SQIVND (reference sequence). Trimming removed 3 bases from V and 2 bases from J, with 14 bases in between. Using RNA transcripts as the source, TCR beta CDR3 regions were amplified. Initially, a first-round RT-PCR of the TCR CDR3 employed the HTBI primer set. TCRdb processed the multiplex PCR reads anew with MiXCR; each CDR3 protein has one entry. The data hold approximately 400,000 distinct CDR3 sequences, with about 15% observed a single time. This entry comes from a study of T cells in Graves' hyperthyroidism and ophthalmopathy.

The material sequenced was blood. The receptor comes from a woman under 30 with Graves' hyperthyroidism. The V and J genes are TRBV19 and TRBJ2-7; no definite D call. DNA of the CDR3: TGTGCCAGTAGTATTTCGCCAGCTTCTACCTACGAGCAGTACTTC. It translates to CASSISPASTYEQYF.